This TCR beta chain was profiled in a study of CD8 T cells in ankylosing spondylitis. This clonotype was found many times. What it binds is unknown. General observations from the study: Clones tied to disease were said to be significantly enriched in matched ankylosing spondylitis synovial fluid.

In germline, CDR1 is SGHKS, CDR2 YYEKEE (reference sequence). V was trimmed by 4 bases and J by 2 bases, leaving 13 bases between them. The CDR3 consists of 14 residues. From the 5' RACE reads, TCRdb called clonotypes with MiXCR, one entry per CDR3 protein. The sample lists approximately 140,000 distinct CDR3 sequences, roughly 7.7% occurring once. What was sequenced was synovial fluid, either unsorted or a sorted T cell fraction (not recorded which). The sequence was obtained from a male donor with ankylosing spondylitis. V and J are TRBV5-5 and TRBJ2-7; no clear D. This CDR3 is CASSPPGTAYEQYF. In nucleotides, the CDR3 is TGTGCCAGCAGCCCACCAGGCACCGCCTACGAGCAGTACTTC.